This T cell receptor (beta chain) was documented in a study of blood T cell repertoires in COVID-19. Study as a whole: Material from acute and convalescent COVID-19 was sourced from the United States, Italy and Spain.

Sequencing used immunoSEQ multiplex PCR; TCRdb keeps in-frame clones, though not all of them. Counted here are 320,000 or so clones, less than 85% occurring once; the ten biggest clones make up under 2%. Individuals drawn from approximately 22 US areas were about 18 to 95 years old. Participants classified as exposed had met a COVID-19 case within 2 weeks before study entry. The receptor's source is a woman aged 25-40 years who had been exposed to COVID-19. Sequenced sample: PBMCs or T cells enriched from blood (not recorded which).

CDR3 amino acids: CASSPSGTGVYEQYF. The CDR3 DNA reads as TGTGCCAGTAGTCCTTCCGGGACAGGGGTTTACGAGCAGTACTTC. V gene TRBV19 combines with J gene TRBJ2-7, with 10 bases fitting TRBD1. J gave up 4 bases and V 5 bases, and 8 bases lay outside the gene matches. The germline V gene has CDR1 LNHDA and CDR2 SQIVND (reference sequence). This CDR3 contains 15 residues.